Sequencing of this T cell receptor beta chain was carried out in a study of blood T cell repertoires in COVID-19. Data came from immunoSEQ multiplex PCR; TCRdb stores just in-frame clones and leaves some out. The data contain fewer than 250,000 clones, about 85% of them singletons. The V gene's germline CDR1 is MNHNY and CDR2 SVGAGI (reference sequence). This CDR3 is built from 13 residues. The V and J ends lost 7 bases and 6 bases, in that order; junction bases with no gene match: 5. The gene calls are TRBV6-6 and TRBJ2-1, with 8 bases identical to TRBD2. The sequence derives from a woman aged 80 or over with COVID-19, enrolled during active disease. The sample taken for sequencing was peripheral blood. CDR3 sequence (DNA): TGTGCCAGCAACTTAGCGGGGACCAATGAGCAGTTCTTC. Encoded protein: CASNLAGTNEQFF.